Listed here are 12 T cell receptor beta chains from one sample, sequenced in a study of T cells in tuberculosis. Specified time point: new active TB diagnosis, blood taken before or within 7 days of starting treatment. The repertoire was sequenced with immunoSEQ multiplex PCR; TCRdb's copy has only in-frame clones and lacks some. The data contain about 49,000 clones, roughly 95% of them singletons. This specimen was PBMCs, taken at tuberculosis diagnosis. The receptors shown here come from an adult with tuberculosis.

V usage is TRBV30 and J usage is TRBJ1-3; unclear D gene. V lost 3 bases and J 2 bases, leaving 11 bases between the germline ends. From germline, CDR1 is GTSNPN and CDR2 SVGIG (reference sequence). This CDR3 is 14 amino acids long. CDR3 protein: CAWSRAGAGNTIYF. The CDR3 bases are TGTGCCTGGAGCCGTGCAGGTGCTGGAAACACCATATATTTT.

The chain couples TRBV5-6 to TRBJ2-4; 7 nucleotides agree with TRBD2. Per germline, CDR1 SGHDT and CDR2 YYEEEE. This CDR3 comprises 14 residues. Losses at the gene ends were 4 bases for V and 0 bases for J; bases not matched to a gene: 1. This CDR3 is CASSREVAKNIQYF. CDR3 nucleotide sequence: TGTGCCAGCAGCCGGGAGGTAGCCAAAAACATTCAGTACTTC. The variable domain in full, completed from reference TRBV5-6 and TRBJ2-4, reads DAGVTQSPTHLIKTRGQQVTLRCSPKSGHDTVSWYQQALGQGPQFIFQYYEEEERQRGNFPDRFSGHQFPNYSSELNVNALLLGDSALYLCASSREVAKNIQYFGAGTRLSVL.

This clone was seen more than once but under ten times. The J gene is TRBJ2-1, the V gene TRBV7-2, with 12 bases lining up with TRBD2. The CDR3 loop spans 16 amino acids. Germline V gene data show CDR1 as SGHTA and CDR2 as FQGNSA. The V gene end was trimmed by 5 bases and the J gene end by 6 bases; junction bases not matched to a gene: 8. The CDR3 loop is CASSAHGLAGTNEQFF. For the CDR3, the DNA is TGTGCCAGCAGCGCCCACGGACTAGCGGGGACCAATGAGCAGTTCTTC.

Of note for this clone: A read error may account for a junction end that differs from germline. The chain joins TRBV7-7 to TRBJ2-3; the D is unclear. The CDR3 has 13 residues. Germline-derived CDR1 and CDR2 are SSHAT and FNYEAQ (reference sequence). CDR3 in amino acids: CASSLDTTDTQYF. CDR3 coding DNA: TGTGCTAGCAGCTTAGACACCACAGATACGCAGTATTTT.

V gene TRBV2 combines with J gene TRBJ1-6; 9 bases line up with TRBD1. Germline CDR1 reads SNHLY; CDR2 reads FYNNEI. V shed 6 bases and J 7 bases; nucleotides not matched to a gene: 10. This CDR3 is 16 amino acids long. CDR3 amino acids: CASSPGTGLSNSPLHF. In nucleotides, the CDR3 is TGTGCCAGCAGCCCCGGGACAGGGCTTTCGAATTCACCCCTCCACTTT.

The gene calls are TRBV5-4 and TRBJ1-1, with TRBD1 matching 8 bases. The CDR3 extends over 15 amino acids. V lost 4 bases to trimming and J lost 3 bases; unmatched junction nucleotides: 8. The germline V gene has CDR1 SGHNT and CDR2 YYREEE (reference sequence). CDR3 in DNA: TGTGCCAGCAGCCGTGGACAGGGAGGGTACACTGAAGCTTTCTTT. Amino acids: CASSRGQGGYTEAFF.

The CDR3 loop is CASSSSGGAGYGYTF. CDR3 nucleotide sequence: TGTGCCAGCAGTTCCTCAGGGGGCGCTGGGTATGGCTACACCTTC. The chain uses TRBV6-5 and TRBJ1-2, with 8 bases identical to TRBD1. Germline trimming cut 4 bases from V and 5 bases from J; bases unmatched to any gene: 9. CDR1 and CDR2 from the germline V gene are MNHEY and SVGAGI. This CDR3 spans 15 amino acids.

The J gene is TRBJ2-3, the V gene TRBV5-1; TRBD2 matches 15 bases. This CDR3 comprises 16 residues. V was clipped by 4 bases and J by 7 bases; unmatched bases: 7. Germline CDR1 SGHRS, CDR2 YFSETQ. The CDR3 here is CASSLGLAGGSNTQYF. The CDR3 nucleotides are TGCGCCAGCAGCCTTGGACTAGCGGGAGGGAGTAATACGCAGTATTTT.

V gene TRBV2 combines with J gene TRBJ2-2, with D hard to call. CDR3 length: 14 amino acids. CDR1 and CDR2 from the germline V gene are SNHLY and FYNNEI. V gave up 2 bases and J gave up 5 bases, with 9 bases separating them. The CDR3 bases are TGTGCCAGCAGTGAATCACAAGTTACCGGGGAGCTGTTTTTT. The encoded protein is CASSESQVTGELFF.

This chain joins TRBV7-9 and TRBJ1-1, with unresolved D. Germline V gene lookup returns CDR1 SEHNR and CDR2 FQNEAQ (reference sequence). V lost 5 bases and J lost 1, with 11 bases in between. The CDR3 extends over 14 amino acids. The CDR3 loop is CASSPMARNTEAFF. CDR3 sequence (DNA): TGTGCCAGCAGCCCCATGGCACGGAACACTGAAGCTTTCTTT.

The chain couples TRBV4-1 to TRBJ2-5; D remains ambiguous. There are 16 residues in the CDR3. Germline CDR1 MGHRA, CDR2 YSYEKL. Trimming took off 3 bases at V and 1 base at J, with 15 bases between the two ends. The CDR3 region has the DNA TGCGCCAGCAGCCATCCCCTTTTACTATCCCAAGAGACCCAGTACTTC. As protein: CASSHPLLLSQETQYF.

For the CDR3, the DNA is TGTGCCAGCAGTTTAACGAGCGGGAGGGCCTCCTACAATGAGCAGTTCTTC. It is translated as CASSLTSGRASYNEQFF. V gene TRBV27 combines with J gene TRBJ2-1; 10 positions agree with TRBD2. CDR1 is MNHEY, CDR2 SMNVEV, per germline (reference sequence). CDR3 length: 17 residues. The ends lost 2 bases at V and 0 bases at J; junction bases unmatched: 4.